The 31 T cell receptor beta chains reported below all come from one sample, sequenced in a study of T cell repertoires in aging, cancer and after chemotherapy. TCR beta rearrangements were amplified from peripheral blood genomic DNA. Multiplex touch-down PCR with TRB-A/B primers amplified rearranged V-D-J TRB sequences. TCRdb analysed the multiplex PCR reads with MiXCR anew, one entry per CDR3 protein. The sample lists approximately 3,200 distinct CDR3 sequences, 20% to 25% occurring once. Sequencing was performed on blood. The receptors here all came from a human donor with a blood cancer.

CDR3 DNA: TGTGCCAGCAGTCGTCCCGGGACAGGGGAAGAGACCCAGTACTTC. Encoded protein: CASSRPGTGEETQYF. The rearrangement links TRBV28 to TRBJ2-5; 10 nucleotides line up with TRBD1. CDR3 length: 15 amino acids. The ends lost 5 bases at V and 3 bases at J; junction bases unmatched: 6. Germline V gene sequence: CDR1 MDHEN, CDR2 SYDVKM.

This chain uses TRBV20-1 with TRBJ2-1; D not resolved. From germline, CDR1 is DFQATT and CDR2 SNEGSKA (reference sequence). CDR3 length: 11 residues. V lost 6 bases and J lost 9, with 12 bases in between. In nucleotides, the CDR3 is TGCAGTGCGATGAGGCCCGGTGAGCAGTTCTTC. This sequence encodes CSAMRPGEQFF.

A single count supports this clonotype. The rearrangement joins TRBV29-1 to TRBJ2-5; 10 bases are shared with TRBD2. CDR3 length: 16 amino acids. V trimming: 1 base; J trimming: 0 bases; junction bases outside the gene matches: 5. From germline, CDR1 is SQVTM and CDR2 ANQGSEA. The CDR3 DNA reads TGCAGCGTTGAAGGTCCCACTAGCGGGAACCAAGAGACCCAGTACTTC. It is translated as CSVEGPTSGNQETQYF.

By share of the sample, this clonotype is medium-sized (0.01 to 0.1%). In DNA, the CDR3 is TGCAGTGCTAGAGCGGGGCTTAGCTCCTATAATTCACCCCTCCACTTT. Its protein is CSARAGLSSYNSPLHF. The chain is built from TRBV20-1 and TRBJ1-6; possibly TRBD1 for D (5 bases). From germline, CDR1 is DFQATT and CDR2 SNEGSKA (reference sequence). The length of the CDR3 is 16 residues. The germline V and J ends were trimmed by 1 base and 0 bases, with 10 bases remaining between them.

Points on this clonotype: A single base separates this from a much larger clone, so it may be a read error. The chain joins TRBV7-9 to TRBJ1-4; no definite D call. Germline CDR1 and CDR2: SEHNR and FQNEAQ (reference sequence). The CDR3 runs to 14 residues. DNA of the CDR3: TGTGCCAGCAGCACCATTGGCACTAATAAAAAACTGTTTTTT. Translating gives CASSTIGTNKKLFF.

In regard to this clonotype: A read error is possible here, since a much larger clone lies one base away. This chain uses TRBV6-5 with TRBJ2-1, with D possibly called TRBD1 or TRBD2 (5 bases each). Germline V gene data show CDR1 as MNHEY and CDR2 as SVGAGI. The CDR3 spans 13 residues. Here the CDR3 DNA reads TGTGCCTGCAGTTCCGGGACGCATAATGAGCAGTTCTTC. Its translation: CACSSGTHNEQFF.

This rearrangement joins TRBV4-3 to TRBJ1-1; maybe TRBD1 (5 bases). CDR3 length: 13 residues. V dropped 3 bases and J dropped 1 base, with 6 bases sitting between them. In germline, CDR1 is LGHNA, CDR2 YSLEER. The CDR3 region has the DNA TGCGCCAGCAGCCATGACAGGAACACTGAAGCTTTCTTT. Translating gives CASSHDRNTEAFF.

The CDR3 here is CASSSNGGVTDTQYF. In DNA form, the CDR3 reads TGCGCCAGCAGCTCTAACGGGGGGGTCACAGATACGCAGTATTTT. The genes are TRBV5-1 and TRBJ2-3; TRBD2 matches at 8 bases. Germline values: CDR1 SGHRS, CDR2 YFSETQ. The trim removed 3 bases at V and 2 bases at J, leaving 5 bases unmatched. The CDR3 is 15 amino acids. The full variable domain, in which reference TRBV5-1 and TRBJ2-3 provide the parts outside the CDR3, is KAGVTQTPRYLIKTRGQQVTLSCSPISGHRSVSWYQQTPGQGLQFLFEYFSETQRNKGNFPGRFSGRQFSNSRSEMNVSTLELGDSALYLCASSSNGGVTDTQYFGPGTRLTVL.

This chain links TRBV18 with TRBJ1-5; D may be TRBD1 (5 bases). Trimming removed 2 bases at V and 7 bases at J, with 9 bases between. Germline V CDR1 and CDR2: KGHSH, LQKENI. This CDR3 is built from 13 residues. CDR3 bases: TGTGCCAGCTCACCAAAGGACAACCAGCCCCAGCATTTT. Its protein is CASSPKDNQPQHF.

By sample fraction, this clonotype is medium-sized. The genes are TRBV7-9 and TRBJ2-1; tentatively, D is TRBD2 (6 bases). CDR3 size: 12 residues. V was clipped by 2 bases and J by 15 bases, with 14 bases between them. Germline lookup yields CDR1 SEHNR and CDR2 FQNEAQ (reference sequence). CDR3 coding DNA: TGTGCCAGCAGCTTAATATGGGACTTCGTGTTCTTC. Its translation is CASSLIWDFVFF.

This rearrangement joins TRBV5-1 to TRBJ2-3; 9 nucleotides agree with TRBD1. The CDR3 extends over 16 amino acids. Losses at the gene ends were 0 bases for V and 6 bases for J; bases not matched to a gene: 8. Germline V gives CDR1 SGHRS, CDR2 YFSETQ. The CDR3 region has the DNA TGCGCCAGCAGCTTGGAGACCGGGACAGGGCTCGATACGCAGTATTTT. Its translation: CASSLETGTGLDTQYF.

The J gene is TRBJ2-3, the V gene TRBV20-1; D perhaps matches TRBD1 (6 bases). The ends were cut back, 3 bases at V and 0 bases at J, with 13 bases in the middle. The germline V gene has CDR1 DFQATT and CDR2 SNEGSKA (reference sequence). CDR3 length: 15 residues. CDR3 DNA sequence: TGCAGTGCTAGGGCTGGACAGACTAGCACAGATACGCAGTATTTT. Translating it yields CSARAGQTSTDTQYF.

The V call is TRBV7-3, the J call TRBJ2-2; D not resolved. CDR1 SGHTA and CDR2 FQGTGA come from the germline V gene. V was shortened by 5 bases and J by 2 bases, with 15 bases between the two germline ends. The CDR3 totals 16 residues. This chain's CDR3 is CASSPLRHLNTGELFF. In DNA, the CDR3 is TGTGCCAGCAGCCCCCTAAGGCACCTAAACACCGGGGAGCTGTTTTTT.

This clonotype was seen more than once but under ten times. The chain uses TRBV7-2 and TRBJ2-1; TRBD2 matches at 10 bases. CDR3 length: 17 residues. Germline loops: CDR1 SGHTA, CDR2 FQGNSA. The trim removed 5 bases at V and 8 bases at J, leaving 15 bases unmatched. The CDR3 here is CASSRTWRLAGVDEQFF. The CDR3 DNA sequence: TGTGCCAGCAGCCGCACCTGGAGGCTAGCGGGAGTGGATGAGCAGTTCTTC. The full variable domain, rest sourced from reference TRBV7-2 and TRBJ2-1, is GAGVSQSPSNKVTEKGKDVELRCDPISGHTALYWYRQSLGQGLEFLIYFQGNSAPDKSGLPSDRFSAERTGGSVSTLTIQRTQQEDSAVYLCASSRTWRLAGVDEQFFGPGTRLTVL.

On this clonotype itself: This may arise from a read error, as a much more abundant clone is one base away. The chain links TRBV27 to TRBJ2-5, with D possibly matching TRBD1 (7 bases). Trimming cost V 2 bases and J 1 base, with 11 bases left between them. The length of the CDR3 is 15 residues. Germline CDR1 is MNHEY and CDR2 is SMNVEV (reference sequence). Written as DNA, the CDR3 is TGTGCCAGCAGTTTACCCCAGGGGGGCCAAGAGACCCAGTACTTC. Residues: CASSLPQGGQETQYF.

V and J are TRBV7-6 and TRBJ2-2, with 8 bases aligning to TRBD2. V was pared by 3 bases and J by 3 bases, with 6 bases of the junction left unmatched. CDR3 size: 16 residues. Per the germline V gene, CDR1 is SGHVS and CDR2 is FNYEAQ. CDR3 residues: CASSFEAGRDTGELFF. The CDR3, as DNA: TGTGCCAGCAGCTTTGAAGCCGGGAGGGACACCGGGGAGCTGTTTTTT.

The V gene is TRBV20-1, the J gene TRBJ1-2, with 7 bases that match TRBD1. J lost 4 bases, V lost 0 bases, and 14 bases had no gene match. CDR1 and CDR2 (germline): DFQATT, SNEGSKA (reference sequence). This CDR3 has 17 residues. CDR3 nucleotides: TGCAGTGCTAGAGATTTTTCCGGCGGGACAGACGTCTATGGCTACACCTTC. Translated, it gives CSARDFSGGTDVYGYTF.

Within the sample, this clonotype is medium-sized (0.01 to 0.1%). This chain joins TRBV18 and TRBJ1-1; D might be TRBD1 (6 bases). The length of the CDR3 is 13 residues. The V and J ends lost 3 bases and 4 bases respectively, with 9 bases between them. The germline CDR1 and CDR2 sequences are KGHSH and LQKENI. CDR3 region: CASSPQGGTEAFF. The CDR3 coding sequence is TGTGCCAGCTCACCCCAAGGGGGCACTGAAGCTTTCTTT.

This clonotype is medium-sized (0.01 to 0.1%) by share. The rearrangement uses TRBV6-6 and TRBJ2-7; 13 positions match TRBD2. J was trimmed by 3 bases and V by 6 bases; bases with no gene match: 5. Per the germline V gene, CDR1 is MNHNY and CDR2 is SVGAGI (reference sequence). The CDR3 is 15 amino acids. In DNA form, the CDR3 reads TGTGCCAGCAGCTCCGGACTAGCGGGGGTCTACGAGCAGTACTTC. It specifies CASSSGLAGVYEQYF.

Note on this clonotype: A much more abundant neighbour one base away suggests this may be a read error. The rearrangement links TRBV7-9 to TRBJ2-2, with a possible D match to TRBD1 (6 bases). The germline gives CDR1 SEHNR, CDR2 FQNEAQ (reference sequence). This CDR3 contains 15 residues. The CDR3 DNA is TGTGCCAGCAGCTTGGGGACAACGAACTCCGGGGAGCTGTTTTTT. This encodes CASSLGTTNSGELFF.

The CDR3 sequence: CASRREEAFF. In nucleotides, the CDR3 is TGTGCCAGCAGACGAGAAGAAGCTTTCTTT. The chain couples TRBV6-5 to TRBJ1-1; D gene ambiguous. The CDR3 totals 10 residues. The V end was cut by 6 bases, the J end by 8 bases, with 7 bases between. Germline assignment: CDR1 MNHEY and CDR2 SVGAGI.

This clonotype was seen a few times. CDR3 in amino acids: CASSLRGADLGGANVLTF. The CDR3 coding sequence is TGTGCCAGCAGTTTGCGGGGGGCGGACCTCGGGGGGGCCAACGTCCTGACTTTC. This chain uses TRBV12-3 or TRBV12-4 with TRBJ2-6; 8 nucleotides match TRBD2. This CDR3 spans 18 amino acids. The junction had 11 bases not matched to a gene; V was cut back by 3 bases and J by 4 bases.

Relative to its sample, this clonotype is medium-sized. The genes are TRBV11-1 and TRBJ2-5, with 12 positions matching TRBD2. This CDR3 spans 17 amino acids. Germline V gives CDR1 SGHAT, CDR2 FQDESV (reference sequence). The V and J ends lost 4 bases and 0 bases, in that order; junction bases with no gene match: 6. CDR3 DNA: TGTGCCAGCAGCTCCCCCCGGACTAGCGGGAACCAAGAGACCCAGTACTTC. Its protein product is CASSSPRTSGNQETQYF.

The rearrangement joins TRBV12-3 or TRBV12-4 to TRBJ1-5; TRBD1 aligns across 8 bases. The CDR3 covers 17 residues. V shed 5 bases and J 3 bases; nucleotides not matched to a gene: 12. The CDR3 loop is CASSRQTGDRNNQPQHF. The DNA of the CDR3 is TGTGCCAGCAGTCGCCAGACAGGGGATCGGAACAATCAGCCCCAGCATTTT.

By proportion, this clonotype is medium-sized (0.01 to 0.1%). The rearrangement uses TRBV6-2 or TRBV6-3 and TRBJ2-7; the D call may be TRBD1 or TRBD2 (5 bases each). CDR3 length equals 12 residues. With 2 bases removed from V and 5 bases from J, the gap between germline ends came to 7 bases. Germline-derived CDR1 and CDR2 are MNHEY and SVGEGT. The chain's CDR3 is CASSYTGHEQYF. The CDR3 bases are TGTGCCAGCAGTTACACGGGACACGAGCAGTACTTC.

To note about this clonotype: The junction differs from germline at one of its ends, possibly a read error. The chain is built from TRBV27 and TRBJ2-5; 11 positions agree with TRBD2. The CDR3 has 15 amino acids. Germline lookup yields CDR1 MNHEY and CDR2 SMNVEV (reference sequence). CDR3 region: CANSLRSSGRQTQYF. CDR3 nucleotides: TGTGCCAACAGTTTAAGGTCTAGCGGGAGGCAGACCCAGTACTTC.

This clonotype was seen more than once but under ten times. The chain joins TRBV5-1 to TRBJ2-1, with D possibly matching TRBD1 (5 bases). Germline CDR1 is SGHRS and CDR2 is YFSETQ. This CDR3 contains 15 residues. Deletions cut 0 bases from V and 1 base from J, with 8 bases between. CDR3 in DNA: TGCGCCAGCAGCTTGGAGGGGCTATCCTACAATGAGCAGTTCTTC. Translation: CASSLEGLSYNEQFF.

This chain connects TRBV12-3 or TRBV12-4 to TRBJ2-7; D is unresolved. The CDR3 runs to 13 residues. The ends were cut back, 6 bases at V and 2 bases at J, with 11 bases in the middle. The CDR3 DNA reads TGTGCCAGCAGGAATACTGGAACCTACGAGCAGTACTTC. Translating it yields CASRNTGTYEQYF.

By proportion, this clonotype is medium-sized. This chain joins TRBV6-5 and TRBJ2-3; D may correspond to TRBD1 or TRBD2 (6 bases each). V gave up 0 bases and J gave up 1 base, with 14 bases separating them. This CDR3 contains 17 residues. Germline CDR1 reads MNHEY; CDR2 reads SVGAGI. The CDR3 here is CASSYSSGGRGTDTQYF. In DNA, the CDR3 is TGTGCCAGCAGTTACTCGAGTGGGGGGCGGGGCACAGATACGCAGTATTTT.

This clonotype is termed medium-sized. The chain combines TRBV5-6 with TRBJ1-2; TRBD1 matches at 8 bases. This CDR3 region has 13 residues. Looked up from germline, CDR1 is SGHDT and CDR2 is YYEEEE. V shed 5 bases, J shed 0 bases, and the junction held 0 bases outside the gene matches. The CDR3 DNA follows: TGTGCCAGCAGGACAGGGGCTAACTATGGCTACACCTTC. It codes for CASRTGANYGYTF. The entire variable domain, with the rest obtained from reference TRBV5-6 and TRBJ1-2, is as follows: DAGVTQSPTHLIKTRGQQVTLRCSPKSGHDTVSWYQQALGQGPQFIFQYYEEEERQRGNFPDRFSGHQFPNYSSELNVNALLLGDSALYLCASRTGANYGYTFGSGTRLTVV.

The chain uses TRBV27 and TRBJ1-1; the D is unclear. V was cut by 1 base and J by 1 base, with 4 bases left in between. There are 13 residues in the CDR3. The germline V gene encodes CDR1 MNHEY and CDR2 SMNVEV (reference sequence). The CDR3 here is CASSLYGNTEAFF. The DNA for the CDR3 is TGTGCCAGCAGTTTATACGGGAACACTGAAGCTTTCTTT.